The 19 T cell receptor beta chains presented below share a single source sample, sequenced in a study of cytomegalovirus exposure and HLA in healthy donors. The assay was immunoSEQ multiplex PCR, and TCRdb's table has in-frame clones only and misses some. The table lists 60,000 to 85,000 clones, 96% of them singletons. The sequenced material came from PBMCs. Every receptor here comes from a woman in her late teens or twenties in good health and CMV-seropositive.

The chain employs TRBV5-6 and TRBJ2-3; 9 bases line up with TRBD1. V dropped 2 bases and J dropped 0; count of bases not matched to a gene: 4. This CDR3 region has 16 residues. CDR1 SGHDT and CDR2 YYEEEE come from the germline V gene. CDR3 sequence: CASSFEQGASTDTQYF. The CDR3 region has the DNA TGTGCCAGCAGCTTTGAACAGGGGGCGAGCACAGATACGCAGTATTTT.

The CDR3 here is CASSPDRENEKLFF. DNA for the CDR3: TGTGCCAGCAGCCCGGACAGAGAGAATGAAAAACTGTTTTTT. The chain uses TRBV5-4 and TRBJ1-4; D may be TRBD1 (6 bases). This CDR3 spans 14 amino acids. Per germline, CDR1 SGHNT and CDR2 YYREEE (reference sequence). Trimming removed 4 bases at V and 5 bases at J, with 12 bases between.

CDR3 residues: CASSFQISDTQYF. CDR3 coding DNA: TGTGCCAGCAGTTTTCAGATCTCAGATACGCAGTATTTT. The genes are TRBV27 and TRBJ2-3; D remains ambiguous. In germline, CDR1 is MNHEY, CDR2 SMNVEV (reference sequence). Trimming stripped 3 bases from V and 4 bases from J, with 8 bases between. The CDR3 consists of 13 residues.

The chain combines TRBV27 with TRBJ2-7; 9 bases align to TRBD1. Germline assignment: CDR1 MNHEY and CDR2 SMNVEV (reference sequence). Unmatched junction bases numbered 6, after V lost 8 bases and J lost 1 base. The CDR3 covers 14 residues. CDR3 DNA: TGTGCCAGCCGACCGGGACAGGGATCCTACGAGCAGTACTTC. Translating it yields CASRPGQGSYEQYF.

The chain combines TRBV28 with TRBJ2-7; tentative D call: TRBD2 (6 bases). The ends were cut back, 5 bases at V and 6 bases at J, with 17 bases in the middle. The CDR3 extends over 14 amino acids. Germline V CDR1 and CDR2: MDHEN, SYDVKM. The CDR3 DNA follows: TGTGCCAGCAGTCTCCGGGCCTTGGGGGGCGAGCAGTACTTC. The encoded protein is CASSLRALGGEQYF.

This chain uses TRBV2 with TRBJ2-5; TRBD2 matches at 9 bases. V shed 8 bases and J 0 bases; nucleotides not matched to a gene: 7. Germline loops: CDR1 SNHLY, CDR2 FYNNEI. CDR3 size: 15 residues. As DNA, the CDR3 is TGTGCCAGCCGGGGGGCGGGAGGGTACCAAGAGACCCAGTACTTC. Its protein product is CASRGAGGYQETQYF. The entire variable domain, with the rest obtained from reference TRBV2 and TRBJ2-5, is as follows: EPEVTQTPSHQVTQMGQEVILRCVPISNHLYFYWYRQILGQKVEFLVSFYNNEISEKSEIFDDQFSVERPDGSNFTLKIRSTKLEDSAMYFCASRGAGGYQETQYFGPGTRLLVL.

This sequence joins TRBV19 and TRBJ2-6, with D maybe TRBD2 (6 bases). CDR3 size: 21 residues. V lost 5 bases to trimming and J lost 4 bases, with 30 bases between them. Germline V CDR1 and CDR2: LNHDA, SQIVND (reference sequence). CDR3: CASSFTGVGSRGMQGANVLTF. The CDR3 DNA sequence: TGTGCCAGTAGTTTTACGGGAGTAGGGTCAAGGGGCATGCAGGGGGCCAACGTCCTGACTTTC.

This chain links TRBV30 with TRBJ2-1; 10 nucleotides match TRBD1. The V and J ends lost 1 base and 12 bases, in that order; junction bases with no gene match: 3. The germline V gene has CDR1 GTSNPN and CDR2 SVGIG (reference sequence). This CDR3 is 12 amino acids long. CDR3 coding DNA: TGTGCCTGGAGTGGACAGGGGGCGGTGCAGTTCTTC. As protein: CAWSGQGAVQFF.

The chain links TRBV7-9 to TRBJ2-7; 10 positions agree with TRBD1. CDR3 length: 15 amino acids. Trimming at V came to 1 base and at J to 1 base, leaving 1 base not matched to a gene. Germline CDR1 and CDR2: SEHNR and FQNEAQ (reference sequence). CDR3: CASSLGDRGSYEQYF. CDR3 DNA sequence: TGTGCCAGCAGCTTAGGGGACAGGGGTTCCTACGAGCAGTACTTC. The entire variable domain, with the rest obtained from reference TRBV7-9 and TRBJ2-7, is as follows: DTGVSQNPRHKITKRGQNVTFRCDPISEHNRLYWYRQTLGQGPEFLTYFQNEAQLEKSRLLSDRFSAERPKGSFSTLEIQRTEQGDSAMYLCASSLGDRGSYEQYFGPGTRLTVT.

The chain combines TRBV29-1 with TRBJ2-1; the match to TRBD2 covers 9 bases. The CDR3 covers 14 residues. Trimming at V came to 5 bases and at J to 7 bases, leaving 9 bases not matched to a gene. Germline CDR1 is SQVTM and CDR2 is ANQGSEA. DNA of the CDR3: TGCAGCGTTTCGCTAGCGGGAACTCGGAATGAGCAGTTCTTC. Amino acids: CSVSLAGTRNEQFF.

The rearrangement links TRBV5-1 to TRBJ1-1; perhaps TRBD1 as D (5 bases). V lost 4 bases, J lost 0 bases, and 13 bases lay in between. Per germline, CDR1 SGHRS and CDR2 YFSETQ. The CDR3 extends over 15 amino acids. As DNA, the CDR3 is TGCGCCAGCAGCCCTCTTGGACATATGAACACTGAAGCTTTCTTT. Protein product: CASSPLGHMNTEAFF.

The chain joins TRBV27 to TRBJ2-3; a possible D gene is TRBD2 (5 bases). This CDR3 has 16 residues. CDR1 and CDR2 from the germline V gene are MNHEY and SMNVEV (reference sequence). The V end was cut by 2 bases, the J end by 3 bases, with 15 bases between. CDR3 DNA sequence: TGTGCCAGCAGTTTAGTGGGGAGTTTGATGACAGATACGCAGTATTTT. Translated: CASSLVGSLMTDTQYF.

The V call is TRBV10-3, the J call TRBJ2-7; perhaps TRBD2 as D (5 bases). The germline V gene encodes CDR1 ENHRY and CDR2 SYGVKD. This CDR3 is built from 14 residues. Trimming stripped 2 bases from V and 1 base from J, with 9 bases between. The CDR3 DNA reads TGTGCCATCAGTGAGATCTCGGGATCCTACGAGCAGTACTTC. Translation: CAISEISGSYEQYF.

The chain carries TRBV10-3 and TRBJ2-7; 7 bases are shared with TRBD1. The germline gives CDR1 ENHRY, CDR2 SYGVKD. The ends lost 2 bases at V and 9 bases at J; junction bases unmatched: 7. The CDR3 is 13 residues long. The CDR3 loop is CAISEDRAQGQYF. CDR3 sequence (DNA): TGTGCCATCAGTGAGGACAGGGCTCAGGGGCAGTACTTC.

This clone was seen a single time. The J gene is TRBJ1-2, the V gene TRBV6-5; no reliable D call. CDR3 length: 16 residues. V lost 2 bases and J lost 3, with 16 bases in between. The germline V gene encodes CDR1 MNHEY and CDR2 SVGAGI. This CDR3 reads CASSYVGRGGDYGYTF. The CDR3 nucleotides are TGTGCCAGCAGTTACGTAGGCCGAGGAGGAGACTATGGCTACACCTTC.

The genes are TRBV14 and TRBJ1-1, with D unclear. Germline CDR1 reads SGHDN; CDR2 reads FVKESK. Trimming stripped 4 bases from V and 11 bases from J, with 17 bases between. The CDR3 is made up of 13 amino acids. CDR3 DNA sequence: TGTGCCAGCAGCCCCCTAGGCGGGCCGTTGGCTTTCTTT. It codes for CASSPLGGPLAFF.

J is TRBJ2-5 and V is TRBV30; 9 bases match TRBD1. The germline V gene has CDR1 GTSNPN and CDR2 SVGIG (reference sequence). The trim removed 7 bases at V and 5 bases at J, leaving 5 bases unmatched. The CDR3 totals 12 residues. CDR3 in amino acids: CAYGQGRETQYF. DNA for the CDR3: TGTGCCTACGGACAGGGGCGGGAGACCCAGTACTTC.

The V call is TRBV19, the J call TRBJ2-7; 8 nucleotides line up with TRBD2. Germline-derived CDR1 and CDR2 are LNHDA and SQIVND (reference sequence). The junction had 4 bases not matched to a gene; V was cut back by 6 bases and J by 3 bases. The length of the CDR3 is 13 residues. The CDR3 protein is CASRQGLGYEQYF. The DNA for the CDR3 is TGTGCCAGTAGACAGGGACTAGGCTACGAGCAGTACTTC.

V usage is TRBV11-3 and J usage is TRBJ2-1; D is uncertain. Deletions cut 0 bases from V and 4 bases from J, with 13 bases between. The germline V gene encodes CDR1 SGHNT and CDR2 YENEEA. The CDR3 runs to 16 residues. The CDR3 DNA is TGTGCCAGCAGCTTAGACTCTCCTACCCGATACAATGAGCAGTTCTTC. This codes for CASSLDSPTRYNEQFF.